The entry below describes one TCR beta chain. Its target is unknown. Researchers ran the PCR with 60 Vbeta and 13 Jbeta primers. Sequencing used immunoSEQ multiplex PCR; TCRdb keeps in-frame clones, though not all of them. The table lists roughly 140,000 clones, over 60% of them singletons. These data belong to a study of cytomegalovirus exposure and HLA in healthy donors. Whole-study findings and limits: Researchers counted around 180 TCR beta chains as cytomegalovirus-associated. Analysis was performed later, and it showed HLA-associated TCR beta chains to be more clonally expanded than equally common others.

This CDR3 has 13 residues. Germline assignment: CDR1 KGHSH and CDR2 LQKENI. Trimming shortened V by 3 bases and J by 0 bases, and 4 bases separated the two germline ends. The clonotype originates from a woman aged 25 to 39 in good health and CMV-seropositive. Material: PBMCs. V usage is TRBV18 and J usage is TRBJ2-3; D not resolved. This CDR3 reads CASSPTSTDTQYF. Written as DNA, the CDR3 is TGTGCCAGCTCACCCACTAGCACAGATACGCAGTATTTT.